This T cell receptor beta chain came from a study of OX40 agonist ivuxolimab in advanced cancers. Some clones are missing from TCRdb's copy, which holds only in-frame ones; the method was immunoSEQ multiplex PCR. The table lists some 43,000 clones, approximately 90% of them singletons. The CDR3 loop spans 17 amino acids. Germline CDR1 and CDR2: SGHTA and FQGNSA. The receptor was isolated from an adult with an advanced solid tumor such as melanoma, head and neck, liver or kidney cancer. Sequences were derived from CD4+ or CD8+ T cells sorted from blood, sampled in a trial of the OX40 agonist ivuxolimab. This rearrangement joins TRBV7-2 to TRBJ2-5; possibly TRBD2 for D (6 bases). The J call may be wrong; the DNA end is better matched by TRBJ2-7. The CDR3 region is CASSLACWRDRSYEQYF. The DNA for the CDR3 is TGTGCCAGCAGCTTAGCTTGTTGGAGGGATCGCTCCTACGAGCAGTACTTC.